Following are 27 T cell receptor beta chains from one sample sequenced in a study of T cell changes during pregnancy in multiple sclerosis. The data were produced by immunoSEQ multiplex PCR, yet TCRdb's version contains in-frame clones alone and is incomplete. The sample contains roughly 40,000 clones, about 90% of which appear only once. This specimen was CD4+ T cells from peripheral blood mononuclear cells, taken after pregnancy. Every receptor here comes from a female donor in good health, enrolled as a control in a pregnancy study.

The V gene is TRBV6-5, the J gene TRBJ2-1, with a weak D call TRBD1 (5 bases). CDR1 is MNHEY and CDR2 is SVGAGI in the germline V gene. The CDR3 contains 14 residues. V was shortened by 6 bases and J by 1 base, with 10 bases between the two germline ends. CDR3 sequence reads: CASRDSPSYNEQFF. The DNA of the CDR3 is TGTGCCAGCAGAGACAGTCCTTCCTACAATGAGCAGTTCTTC.

The chain couples TRBV2 to TRBJ1-5; D perhaps matches TRBD1 (5 bases). V shed 8 bases and J shed 0 bases, with 8 bases lying between them. There are 13 residues in the CDR3. Germline loops: CDR1 SNHLY, CDR2 FYNNEI. The CDR3 DNA sequence: TGTGCCAGCCGGGGGACTAGCAATCAGCCCCAGCATTTT. As protein: CASRGTSNQPQHF. Full variable domain (outside the CDR3, taken from reference TRBV2 and TRBJ1-5): EPEVTQTPSHQVTQMGQEVILRCVPISNHLYFYWYRQILGQKVEFLVSFYNNEISEKSEIFDDQFSVERPDGSNFTLKIRSTKLEDSAMYFCASRGTSNQPQHFGDGTRLSIL.

The CDR3 DNA reads as TGTGCCAGCTCACCATTTGGGACTAGCGAGCAGACCCAGTACTTC. Translated, it gives CASSPFGTSEQTQYF. The chain couples TRBV18 to TRBJ2-5; the match to TRBD2 covers 10 bases. Germline assignment: CDR1 KGHSH and CDR2 LQKENI. CDR3 size: 15 residues. The junction had 6 bases not matched to a gene; V was cut back by 2 bases and J by 6 bases.

The J gene is TRBJ1-5, the V gene TRBV28, with D unclear. In germline, CDR1 is MDHEN, CDR2 SYDVKM. Trimming cost V 4 bases and J 10 bases, with 11 bases left between them. The CDR3 loop spans 12 amino acids. As DNA, the CDR3 is TGTGCCAGCAGTTCCGGACGGGATCCCCAGCATTTT. Translated: CASSSGRDPQHF.

The gene calls are TRBV28 and TRBJ2-2; 9 nucleotides match TRBD1. CDR1 MDHEN and CDR2 SYDVKM come from the germline V gene. The trim removed 6 bases at V and 7 bases at J, leaving 9 bases unmatched. The CDR3 has 15 amino acids. The CDR3 loop is CASRRSGQGSGELFF. The CDR3 DNA reads as TGTGCCAGCAGGCGATCGGGACAGGGCAGCGGGGAGCTGTTTTTT.

The V call is TRBV28, the J call TRBJ1-2, with 7 bases aligning to TRBD1. The CDR3 is 14 amino acids. Germline CDR1 reads MDHEN; CDR2 reads SYDVKM. With 3 bases clipped from V and 4 bases from J, the junction kept 5 bases outside the gene matches. The CDR3 spells CASSFPGGFYGYTF. The CDR3 DNA sequence: TGTGCCAGCAGTTTCCCAGGGGGGTTCTATGGCTACACCTTC.

The chain employs TRBV19 and TRBJ2-1, with 16 bases aligning to TRBD2. V lost 5 bases and J lost 10; bases outside the gene matches: 5. The CDR3 spans 15 residues. CDR1 is LNHDA, CDR2 SQIVND, per germline (reference sequence). The CDR3 reads CASSSGTSGGAEQFF. The DNA of the CDR3 is TGTGCCAGTAGTTCCGGGACTAGCGGGGGGGCCGAGCAGTTCTTC.

V usage is TRBV19 and J usage is TRBJ1-5; TRBD1 agrees at 7 bases. V lost 0 bases, J lost 7 bases, and 12 bases stayed unmatched. The CDR3 extends over 17 amino acids. Germline CDR1 reads LNHDA; CDR2 reads SQIVND (reference sequence). The CDR3 nucleotides are TGTGCCAGTAGTATAGATGGGACAGCCCTTAGAACCCAGCCCCAGCATTTT. This gives the protein CASSIDGTALRTQPQHF.

V gene TRBV29-1 combines with J gene TRBJ1-2; D possibly corresponds to TRBD1 (5 bases). CDR1 and CDR2 from the germline V gene are SQVTM and ANQGSEA. V was trimmed by 7 bases and J by 6 bases, leaving 9 bases between them. The CDR3 runs 10 residues. The CDR3 coding sequence is TGCAGCGCCGGGGGGGATGGCTACACCTTC. Translation gives CSAGGDGYTF.

The chain employs TRBV28 and TRBJ1-5; D remains ambiguous. The germline V gene encodes CDR1 MDHEN and CDR2 SYDVKM. V dropped 2 bases and J dropped 2 bases, with 10 bases sitting between them. The length of the CDR3 is 15 residues. The CDR3 bases are TGTGCCAGCAGTTTACAGGTTTTGGGCAATCAGCCCCAGCATTTT. Its protein is CASSLQVLGNQPQHF.

Here the CDR3 reads CASSLVGGGNSPLHF. CDR3 coding DNA: TGTGCCAGCAGCTTGGTTGGTGGGGGGAATTCACCCCTCCACTTT. The J gene is TRBJ1-6, the V gene TRBV5-4; possible D gene TRBD1, 5 bases. Germline V gene sequence: CDR1 SGHNT, CDR2 YYREEE (reference sequence). The length of the CDR3 is 15 residues. The germline V and J ends were trimmed by 0 bases and 7 bases, with 11 bases remaining between them.

This rearrangement joins TRBV5-1 to TRBJ2-3; 9 nucleotides align to TRBD1. The J segment lost 9 bases and the V segment lost 4 bases, leaving 21 bases of the junction unmatched. The CDR3 loop spans 18 amino acids. Germline assignment: CDR1 SGHRS and CDR2 YFSETQ. The CDR3, as DNA: TGCGCCAGCAGCGCGGATATTTCGGGACAGGGAAGGGGTGGCACGCAGTATTTT. It encodes CASSADISGQGRGGTQYF.

The chain joins TRBV5-1 to TRBJ1-6; D is unclear. The CDR3 is 15 amino acids. Trimming stripped 3 bases from V and 7 bases from J, with 14 bases between. Germline V lookup: CDR1 SGHRS, CDR2 YFSETQ. The CDR3 coding sequence is TGCGCCAGCAGCTATTGGACTGATTCGAATTCACCCCTCCACTTT. This codes for CASSYWTDSNSPLHF.

J is TRBJ2-7 and V is TRBV15; 10 bases align to TRBD2. Trimming removed 3 bases from V and 3 bases from J; junction bases left unmatched: 5. CDR3 length equals 15 residues. The V gene's germline CDR1 is LNHNV and CDR2 YYDKDF (reference sequence). The CDR3 protein is CATSRERGGRYEQYF. CDR3 DNA sequence: TGTGCCACCAGCAGGGAGCGGGGGGGCCGCTACGAGCAGTACTTC.

The chain has TRBV6-5 and TRBJ1-1; D may be TRBD1 (5 bases). The CDR3 contains 13 residues. Trimming left V 2 bases short and J 8 bases short, with 12 bases between. The germline CDR1 and CDR2 sequences are MNHEY and SVGAGI. The CDR3, as DNA: TGTGCCAGCAGTTACACCGGGACTGAAGAAGCTTTCTTT. Translating it yields CASSYTGTEEAFF.

The J gene is TRBJ2-7, the V gene TRBV7-9, with D unclear. The CDR3 totals 11 residues. The germline V gene has CDR1 SEHNR and CDR2 FQNEAQ (reference sequence). The V end lost 7 bases, the J end lost 1 base, and 5 bases lay between the germline ends. The CDR3 reads CASTRSYEQYF. CDR3 bases: TGTGCCAGCACCAGGTCCTACGAGCAGTACTTC. Full variable domain (outside the CDR3, taken from reference TRBV7-9 and TRBJ2-7): DTGVSQNPRHKITKRGQNVTFRCDPISEHNRLYWYRQTLGQGPEFLTYFQNEAQLEKSRLLSDRFSAERPKGSFSTLEIQRTEQGDSAMYLCASTRSYEQYFGPGTRLTVT.

This clone is a singleton in its sample. The CDR3 region has the DNA TGTGCCAGCAGCTTATGGGGACAGGCCATCATACCGGATCAGCCCCAGCATTTT. It encodes CASSLWGQAIIPDQPQHF. The V and J genes are TRBV11-2 and TRBJ1-5, with 8 positions matching TRBD1. Trimming took 2 bases from V and 5 from J; bases not matched to a gene: 14. There are 18 residues in the CDR3. The germline gives CDR1 SGHAT, CDR2 FQNNGV.

This clone occurred once. The chain employs TRBV19 and TRBJ1-5, with a weak D call TRBD2 (6 bases). The DNA end is more similar to TRBJ2-3, so the J call may be wrong. The CDR3 sequence is 12 residues long. Per germline, CDR1 LNHDA and CDR2 SQIVND (reference sequence). The CDR3, as DNA: TGTGCCAGTGGGGCGGGGAAATGGCCCCAGTATTTT. Its protein is CASGAGKWPQYF.

The chain uses TRBV27 and TRBJ2-1, with 8 positions matching TRBD2. CDR3 length equals 15 residues. Germline CDR1 reads MNHEY; CDR2 reads SMNVEV (reference sequence). With 3 bases clipped from V and 2 bases from J, the junction kept 3 bases outside the gene matches. DNA of the CDR3: TGTGCCAGCAGTTTGAGCGGGGGTACCTACAATGAGCAGTTCTTC. Its translation: CASSLSGGTYNEQFF.

A few counts support this clone. The CDR3 bases are TGTGCCAGTAGGAGGACAGTGCTGAACACTGAAGCTTTCTTT. Amino acid sequence: CASRRTVLNTEAFF. The chain couples TRBV19 to TRBJ1-1; D is perhaps TRBD1 (6 bases). Germline loops: CDR1 LNHDA, CDR2 SQIVND (reference sequence). This CDR3 has 14 residues. Trimming pared 6 bases from V and 0 bases from J, leaving 11 bases between.

The rearrangement joins TRBV4-2 to TRBJ2-3; the D gene is possibly TRBD2 (6 bases). This CDR3 has 16 amino acids. Germline loops: CDR1 LGHNA, CDR2 YNFKEQ. Trimming shortened V by 0 bases and J by 2 bases, and 12 bases separated the two germline ends. CDR3 DNA: TGTGCCAGCAGCCAAGAAATAGGAGGGGTCACAGATACGCAGTATTTT. It yields the protein CASSQEIGGVTDTQYF.

The rearrangement links TRBV19 to TRBJ2-6; no clear D. CDR3 length: 16 amino acids. V was trimmed by 0 bases and J by 0 bases, leaving 6 bases between them. The germline V gene encodes CDR1 LNHDA and CDR2 SQIVND (reference sequence). CDR3 residues: CASSIDYLSGANVLTF. In DNA form, the CDR3 reads TGTGCCAGTAGTATAGATTATCTCTCTGGGGCCAACGTCCTGACTTTC.

This clone has only one observation. This sequence joins TRBV7-3 and TRBJ2-7; the match to TRBD1 covers 8 bases. The V gene end was trimmed by 5 bases and the J gene end by 0 bases; junction bases not matched to a gene: 6. Germline V gene lookup returns CDR1 SGHTA and CDR2 FQGTGA. This CDR3 spans 15 amino acids. DNA for the CDR3: TGTGCCAGCAGCCAGGACAGGGCCTCCTCCTACGAGCAGTACTTC. This encodes CASSQDRASSYEQYF.

This clone appeared a few times. The chain joins TRBV27 to TRBJ1-1, with TRBD1 identical over 11 bases. Germline CDR1 reads MNHEY; CDR2 reads SMNVEV (reference sequence). The CDR3 is 14 amino acids. V dropped 4 bases and J dropped 4; count of bases not matched to a gene: 2. CDR3 sequence: CASSSGQGATEAFF. The CDR3 region has the DNA TGTGCCAGCAGTTCAGGACAGGGGGCCACTGAAGCTTTCTTT.

The chain uses TRBV4-1 and TRBJ1-4; 9 positions match TRBD1. Trimming took 4 bases from V and 3 from J; bases not matched to a gene: 3. The length of the CDR3 is 15 residues. Per the germline V gene, CDR1 is MGHRA and CDR2 is YSYEKL. The CDR3 protein is CASSLDRGSNEKLFF. For the CDR3, the DNA is TGCGCCAGCAGCCTAGACAGGGGGTCTAATGAAAAACTGTTTTTT.

The chain joins TRBV7-2 to TRBJ2-1, with a possible D match to TRBD2 (5 bases). There are 15 residues in the CDR3. V lost 0 bases, J lost 0 bases, and 6 bases lay in between. The V gene's germline CDR1 is SGHTA and CDR2 FQGNSA. The CDR3 spells CASSLAGSSYNEQFF. CDR3 sequence (DNA): TGTGCCAGCAGCTTAGCGGGGAGCTCCTACAATGAGCAGTTCTTC.

The V call is TRBV27, the J call TRBJ1-6, with 9 bases that match TRBD1. V gave up 6 bases and J gave up 10 bases; unmatched junction bases: 13. The CDR3 spans 16 residues. Per the germline V gene, CDR1 is MNHEY and CDR2 is SMNVEV (reference sequence). The DNA for the CDR3 is TGTGCCAGCAGCCCGTTCGGGGACAGGGTTCGATCACCCCTCCACTTT. This sequence encodes CASSPFGDRVRSPLHF.